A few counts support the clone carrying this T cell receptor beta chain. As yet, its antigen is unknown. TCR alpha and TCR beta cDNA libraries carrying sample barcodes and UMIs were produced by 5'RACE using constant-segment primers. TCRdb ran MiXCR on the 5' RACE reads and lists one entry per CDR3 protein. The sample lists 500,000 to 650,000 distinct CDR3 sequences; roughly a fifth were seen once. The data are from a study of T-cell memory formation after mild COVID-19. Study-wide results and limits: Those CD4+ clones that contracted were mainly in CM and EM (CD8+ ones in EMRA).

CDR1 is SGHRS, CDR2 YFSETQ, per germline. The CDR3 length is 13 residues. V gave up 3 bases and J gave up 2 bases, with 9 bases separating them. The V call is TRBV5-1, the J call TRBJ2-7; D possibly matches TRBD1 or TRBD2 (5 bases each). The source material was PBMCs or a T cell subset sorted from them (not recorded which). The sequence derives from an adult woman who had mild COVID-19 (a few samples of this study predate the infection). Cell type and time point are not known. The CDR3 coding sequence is TGCGCCAGCAGCTCAGGGAGCGCCTACGAGCAGTACTTC. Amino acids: CASSSGSAYEQYF.